The present TCR beta chain was sequenced within a study of blood T cell repertoires in COVID-19. The overall study: PBMCs, B-cell-depleted T cells, or T cells were the source of the cDNA or gDNA that made up the material.

V gave up 9 bases and J gave up 10 bases; unmatched junction bases: 6. Germline lookup yields CDR1 WSHSY and CDR2 SAAADI. This CDR3 has 13 amino acids. Per the original data handling: Quantification of nucleated cells was approximated via reference gene primer amplification. Only in-frame clones appear in the TCRdb table, and some are missing; sequencing was by immunoSEQ multiplex PCR. That table furnishes V, J and clone size, whereas the DNA furnished D and trimming. The repertoire includes roughly 32,000 clones, approximately 85% of them detected once, and about 40% sits in the top ten. This receptor was identified in a man aged 60 to 75 with active or convalescent COVID-19. This sequence joins TRBV10-2 and TRBJ2-1, with TRBD2 identical over 13 bases. Sequencing was done on a sample of peripheral blood. The CDR3 DNA reads TGCGCCAGTAGTCCGGGACTAGCGGGGGAGCAGTTCTTC. It specifies CASSPGLAGEQFF.